This TCR beta chain was sequenced during a study of cytomegalovirus exposure and HLA in healthy donors (dated by TCRdb to the late 2010s). With respect to the entire study: An earlier analysis of several hundred of the donors reported 250 to 300 Gb of sequence data and more than 90 million unique TCR beta sequences from some 180 million T cells. An early release that covered several hundred HLA-typed donors contained approximately 300 gigabases of sequencing data and tens of millions of unique TCR sequences. Among the roughly 400 genotyped donors, approximately 81% belonged to the genetic ancestry cluster associated with self-reported Caucasian donors. The study aimed to test whether signatures of past pathogen exposure could be identified by cataloging public T cell receptors. The study profiled the T cell repertoires of under 850 subjects by immunosequencing and related them to cytomegalovirus serostatus. In addition to the first cohort of 650 to 800 subjects, a separate validation cohort of approximately 120 different subjects was used. To predict cytomegalovirus infection status, the study combined high-throughput TCR immunosequencing, statistical association of individual TCRs with disease status, and machine learning. A later analysis re-examined previously published TCR beta repertoires from about 700 donors and added high-resolution HLA genotyping to investigate patterns of TCR occurrence. The later analysis used no new phenotypic data to find candidate immune exposures, relying instead on TCR beta sequences and their occurrence across donors. To decide whether each TCR beta V gene segment behaved as functional or pseudogenic, an earlier analysis of some 540 of the donors relied on high-throughput TCR beta sequencing. Donor age, sex, ethnicity and CMV serostatus were compiled alongside the repertoire data. A later genetic analysis used genome-wide SNP genotypes for about three fifths of the 666 donors, treating that subset as a discovery cohort. All discovery cohort repertoires had been generated on a single sequencing platform. HLA typing included class I and class II loci at four-digit resolution. Typing coverage varied by locus: roughly 629-630 donors for A, B, C, DRB1 and DQB1; approximately 500 for DQA1; over 600 for DPA1; roughly 470 for DPB1. About five DR-DQ haplotypes were treated as single units for association and clustering because of strong linkage in the cohort. Among a few hundred genotyped donors of the cohort, an average of 235,054 unique TCR beta nucleotide sequences were sequenced per donor, roughly 20% of them non-productive.

The library was generated by the immunoSEQ multiplex PCR assay. The multiplex PCR relied on a mix of 60 forward primers for TCR Vbeta segments and 13 reverse primers for TCR Jbeta segments. The CDR3 region of rearranged TCR beta genes was amplified from genomic DNA by a multiplex PCR assay. Amplified TCR beta libraries were sequenced as 87-base-pair reads on the Illumina HiSeq System. Regarding the original processing steps: In a later analysis, approximately 74 million unique TCR beta chains were counted across the roughly 670 repertoires, and about 9.9 million of these chains were shared by at least two donors. A nearest-neighbor algorithm error-corrected the raw reads and collapsed the reads into unique sequences, merging closely related sequences to remove PCR and sequencing errors. Alignment of CDR3 sequences to IMGT reference sequences was used to assign V, D and J gene segments. Each retained sequence needed at least a six-nucleotide match to both a V gene segment and a J gene segment. A rearrangement was called productive if the CDR3 had no stop codons and remained in frame with V and J, and every other rearrangement was called non-productive. CDR3 was defined by IMGT convention, running from the second conserved V-encoded cysteine to the conserved J-encoded phenylalanine. In an earlier analysis of around 600 of the donors, sequences lacking an unambiguous match to a single V gene segment were excluded. An earlier analysis of 587 of the donors called V segments functional above 56.7% productive rearrangements and segregating when the between-donor standard deviation exceeded 5%. A statistical classification framework was built for diagnosing cytomegalovirus status from the catalog of TCR beta chain sequences. In a later analysis, TCR nucleotide sequences were compared against IMGT/GENE-DB human TR gene sequences so that V and J genes could be assigned. In a later analysis, CDR3 sequences and most-parsimonious VDJ recombination scenarios were assigned using the TCRdist pipeline. A later analysis defined each TCR beta chain by its CDR3 amino acid sequence plus V-gene family, and excluded reads lacking a unique V-gene family. In a later analysis, several hundred highly shared, low-generation-probability nucleotide sequences were removed to address suspected cross-contamination and a sequencing artifact. A later analysis calculated a clonal expansion index for each public chain from normalized within-repertoire ranks of inferred template counts. Generation probabilities in a later analysis came from a VDJ recombination model fitted to out-of-frame rearrangements, and those results were checked against IGoR. In a later analysis, TCR-TCR, TCR-HLA and TCR-CMV co-occurrence was scored with hypergeometric tests, and a repertoire-size bias correction was applied to TCR pairs. False discovery rates were estimated in a later analysis by permuting HLA or CMV assignments 20 times. In a later analysis, co-occurring TCRs were grouped with DBSCAN, and TCRdist sequence similarity was added when clustering was performed within HLA-allele-positive subsets. Co-occurrence clustering excluded repertoires with fewer than 30,000 or more than 120,000 public chains, plus five with anomalous nucleotide sharing. This is the immuneACCESS table as TCRdb keeps it, with only in-frame sequences that have V and J called. A part of the clones is gone; compared with another copy, unresolved V genes explain less than half, and the rest is unexplained. The DNA was the basis for D and trimming; V, J and clone size are from that table. Counted in this sample were approximately 190,000 clones; 81% of them appeared once. Jointly, the top ten make up 3% to 4.5% of the sample.

The cohort was made up of around 720 healthy bone marrow donors. All cohort members were sampled while nominally healthy, although unrecorded immune exposures were likely present. The donor tested CMV seronegative, placing the donor among the 350 to 400 seronegative members of the cohort. A peripheral blood sample was provided by each donor, and peripheral blood mononuclear cells were used for TCR beta sequencing. Genomic DNA extraction from the blood cell samples was performed with the Qiagen DNeasy Blood Extraction Kit. On this clone itself: This receptor's antigen is unknown. No base qualities exist here, and no much larger clone lies one base off it.

Results the study describes overall, beyond this receptor: Presence/absence analyses assumed roughly uniform sequencing depth across donors, an assumption that may not hold. Because the 87-base-pair reads could not distinguish some IMGT-functional V segments, including TRBV6-2 and TRBV6-3, those segments were excluded. Compared with equally common non-associated chains, HLA-associated TCR beta chains in a later analysis were more clonally expanded and had lower generation probabilities. The classifier was reported to diagnose cytomegalovirus status with high specificity and sensitivity in both the original cohort and the validation cohort. A further reported finding was that TCR beta sequences accurately predicted the HLA-A and HLA-B alleles for most subjects in the first cohort. The authors suggested that the approach could potentially be extended to other disease states and immunological phenotypes. Correlated functional status among segregating V segments might reflect linkage disequilibrium, but an unknown experimental factor could not be ruled out. V-gene and J-gene trimming of TCR beta chains was associated with a missense DCLRE1C variant in a later genetic analysis, and the association was replicated in an independent cohort. Most TCR sequences were seen in very few donors, while some public TCRs were found in many individuals. According to a later analysis, TCR association rates differed among HLA loci, with DRB1 alleles showing the most associated TCRs and HLA-C alleles showing the fewest. Most CMV-associated TCR beta chains appeared to be HLA-restricted in a later analysis, and the HLA associations seemed to be driven largely by CMV exposure. Only TCR beta chains were sequenced in this cohort, and the absence of alpha or paired-chain data limited detectable features. In a later analysis, several top co-occurrence clusters were reported to appear linked to parvovirus B19, influenza, CMV and Epstein-Barr virus. In a later genetic analysis, fewer N-insertions in productive TCRs were reported among donors in an Asian-associated ancestry cluster than the roughly 700-donor mean. In an earlier analysis of more than 450 of the donors, most TCR beta V segments were observed in productive rearrangements about 90% or about 30% of the time, broadly matching IMGT annotations. A few of the identified cytomegalovirus-associated TCR beta chains were confirmed in vitro to be specific for cytomegalovirus antigens. Because HLA typing was unavailable for some donors at each locus, only the typed subset was used in association tests. At a false discovery rate of 0.05, a later analysis linked approximately 18,000 TCR beta sequences to specific HLA alleles. For the cohort, immune exposure information was limited to CMV serostatus. Seventeen rarely observed V segments, including chromosome 9 orphons, were excluded from the earlier analysis of about 610 of the donors because counts were too low. A group of highly shared sequence variants was considered likely to be a technical artifact of the sequencing pipeline. The study gave a list of some 150 TCR beta chains associated with cytomegalovirus. Assigning TCR associations to individual alleles was difficult when HLA alleles, especially DR and DQ, strongly co-occurred.

Ends trimmed: V by 2 bases, J by 5 bases; bases unmatched to a gene: 8. CDR1 and CDR2 are drawn from the germline V gene: SGHTA, FQGNSA. From the cysteine through the phenylalanine, the CDR3 covers 15 amino acids. Only the CDR3 DNA is retained, 45 bases long and in frame from the first base. The chain couples TRBV7-2 to TRBJ2-7; the central 8 bases match TRBD1. This clonotype originated in a man in his fifties or sixties in good health and CMV-seronegative. Material for sequencing was PBMCs. This receptor carries the CDR3 CASSLQGARTDEQYF. The sequenced DNA is TGTGCCAGCAGCTTACAGGGGGCGCGGACCGACGAGCAGTACTTC.